A single sample gave rise to the 31 T cell receptor beta chains below, sequenced in a study of long-term antiretroviral therapy in people with HIV. With survey level as its setting, the immunoSEQ assay was v3.0. Measured with immunoSEQ multiplex PCR; TCRdb has only the in-frame clones, and not every one. The repertoire holds nearly 25,000 clones, with around 80% as singletons. The specimen comprised unsorted PBMCs, sampled 3 years after starting antiretroviral therapy. Receptors originate from a man in his fifties or sixties with HIV.

The V gene is TRBV20-1, the J gene TRBJ2-7; the D is unclear. V gave up 0 bases and J gave up 2 bases, with 2 bases separating them. The CDR3 is 11 amino acids. Germline CDR1 DFQATT, CDR2 SNEGSKA (reference sequence). CDR3 sequence: CSAREAYEQYF. The CDR3 bases are TGCAGTGCTAGAGAAGCCTACGAGCAGTACTTC.

The rearrangement uses TRBV28 and TRBJ1-3; D is unclear. Germline-derived CDR1 and CDR2 are MDHEN and SYDVKM. Deletions cut 2 bases from V and 4 bases from J, with 9 bases between. This CDR3 has 14 amino acids. The CDR3 region is CASSLVTTGNTIYF. As DNA, the CDR3 is TGTGCCAGCAGTTTAGTTACCACCGGAAACACCATATATTTT. The entire variable domain, with the rest obtained from reference TRBV28 and TRBJ1-3, is as follows: DVKVTQSSRYLVKRTGEKVFLECVQDMDHENMFWYRQDPGLGLRLIYFSYDVKMKEKGDIPEGYSVSREKKERFSLILESASTNQTSMYLCASSLVTTGNTIYFGEGSWLTVV.

V is TRBV28 and J is TRBJ1-2; TRBD1 agrees at 7 bases. With 4 bases clipped from V and 7 bases from J, the junction kept 15 bases outside the gene matches. Germline V lookup: CDR1 MDHEN, CDR2 SYDVKM. The CDR3 covers 16 residues. CDR3 coding DNA: TGTGCCAGCAGTTATCACCTTGACAGGGTGATAGGTGGCTACACCTTC. Protein product: CASSYHLDRVIGGYTF.

The rearrangement links TRBV9 to TRBJ2-2; 9 bases match TRBD1. V shed 5 bases, J shed 3 bases, and the junction held 23 bases outside the gene matches. The CDR3 covers 21 residues. CDR1 is SGDLS and CDR2 is YYNGEE in the germline V gene. The DNA of the CDR3 is TGTGCCAGCAGTGGTTCTTCTCGGGGACAGGGATCGGAGGCAGACACCGGGGAGCTGTTTTTT. It is translated as CASSGSSRGQGSEADTGELFF.

The rearrangement links TRBV5-6 to TRBJ1-2, with no clear D. V was cut by 0 bases and J by 1 base, with 10 bases left in between. Germline CDR1 SGHDT, CDR2 YYEEEE. The CDR3 loop spans 15 amino acids. The DNA for the CDR3 is TGTGCCAGCAGCTTGGGGCCAGGTCTTAACTATGGCTACACCTTC. Encoded protein: CASSLGPGLNYGYTF.

J is TRBJ2-1 and V is TRBV2; TRBD1 matches at 7 bases. Per the germline V gene, CDR1 is SNHLY and CDR2 is FYNNEI. Trimming took 4 bases from V and 4 from J; bases not matched to a gene: 7. The CDR3 has 15 amino acids. This chain's CDR3 is CASSVAQGIYNEQFF. CDR3 nucleotide sequence: TGTGCCAGCAGTGTAGCACAGGGGATATACAATGAGCAGTTCTTC.

The V gene is TRBV5-6, the J gene TRBJ2-2, with 7 bases identical to TRBD2. Germline V gives CDR1 SGHDT, CDR2 YYEEEE. The CDR3 is made up of 18 amino acids. The V gene end was trimmed by 1 base and the J gene end by 4 bases; junction bases not matched to a gene: 13. The CDR3 spells CASSLFLLASGGTGELFF. In DNA form, the CDR3 reads TGTGCCAGCAGCTTGTTCCTACTAGCGAGTGGGGGCACCGGGGAGCTGTTTTTT.

J is TRBJ1-1 and V is TRBV10-3, with no clear D. The germline V gene has CDR1 ENHRY and CDR2 SYGVKD. The V end lost 10 bases, the J end lost 5 bases, and 11 bases lay between the germline ends. The CDR3 spans 11 residues. The CDR3 nucleotides read TGTGCCACGACCGGAAGGACTGAAGCTTTCTTT. Protein product: CATTGRTEAFF.

The V call is TRBV19, the J call TRBJ2-2, with a weak D call TRBD2 (6 bases). The CDR3 length is 16 residues. Germline CDR1 LNHDA, CDR2 SQIVND (reference sequence). Trimming removed 3 bases at V and 6 bases at J, with 17 bases between. CDR3 residues: CASSMRRERPSGELFF. CDR3 bases: TGTGCCAGTAGTATGAGGAGGGAACGGCCGTCCGGGGAGCTGTTTTTT.

This clone came up a few times. This rearrangement joins TRBV30 to TRBJ2-1, with TRBD2 identical over 9 bases. Unmatched junction bases numbered 6, after V lost 3 bases and J lost 15 bases. The CDR3 consists of 11 residues. Germline-derived CDR1 and CDR2 are GTSNPN and SVGIG (reference sequence). The CDR3 DNA sequence: TGTGCCTGGAGCCGCGGGAGGGCTGGGTTCTTC. Its protein product is CAWSRGRAGFF.

This rearrangement joins TRBV5-6 to TRBJ2-7; the D gene is possibly TRBD2 (5 bases). CDR1 is SGHDT, CDR2 YYEEEE, per germline. This CDR3 has 16 amino acids. With 4 bases removed from V and 2 bases from J, the gap between germline ends came to 19 bases. The CDR3 protein is CASSRYLRTEPYEQYF. The DNA of the CDR3 is TGTGCCAGCAGCCGCTATTTAAGGACTGAACCCTACGAGCAGTACTTC.

In this sample, this clone turned up a few times. The chain couples TRBV18 to TRBJ1-2, with unresolved D. In germline, CDR1 is KGHSH, CDR2 LQKENI. The CDR3 is made up of 12 amino acids. Trimming shortened V by 2 bases and J by 7 bases, and 8 bases separated the two germline ends. CDR3 bases: TGTGCCAGCTCACCAGGGCGGGGTGGCTACACCTTC. Amino acids: CASSPGRGGYTF.

This chain links TRBV18 with TRBJ1-1; no reliable D call. Trimming took off 0 bases at V and 4 bases at J, with 15 bases between the two ends. The germline V gene encodes CDR1 KGHSH and CDR2 LQKENI. CDR3 length equals 16 residues. The CDR3 reads CASSPPDVARGTEAFF. CDR3 coding DNA: TGTGCCAGCTCACCACCGGACGTAGCCCGAGGCACTGAAGCTTTCTTT.

This rearrangement joins TRBV7-2 to TRBJ2-7; possibly TRBD2 for D (7 bases). Germline lookup yields CDR1 SGHTA and CDR2 FQGNSA. Trimming pared 5 bases from V and 2 bases from J, leaving 10 bases between. The CDR3 loop spans 13 amino acids. The CDR3 DNA reads as TGTGCCAGCAGCAGGGGGGGGGCCTACGAGCAGTACTTC. Amino acids: CASSRGGAYEQYF.

The chain recombines TRBV9 with TRBJ2-3; D might be TRBD2 (5 bases). Trimming left V 0 bases short and J 2 bases short, with 16 bases between. The germline gives CDR1 SGDLS, CDR2 YYNGEE. The CDR3 length is 17 residues. The CDR3 sequence is CASSVDSTPGSTDTQYF. The CDR3 DNA reads TGTGCCAGCAGCGTAGACTCTACCCCGGGGTCCACAGATACGCAGTATTTT.

V and J are TRBV5-1 and TRBJ1-2; D possibly corresponds to TRBD1 (5 bases). V shed 3 bases and J shed 2 bases, with 14 bases lying between them. This CDR3 comprises 15 residues. CDR1 SGHRS and CDR2 YFSETQ come from the germline V gene. CDR3 residues: CASSSRPTDNYGYTF. Here the CDR3 DNA reads TGCGCCAGCAGCTCCCGCCCGACAGACAACTATGGCTACACCTTC.

The rearrangement joins TRBV7-2 to TRBJ1-1; a possible D gene is TRBD1 (5 bases). Germline V CDR1 and CDR2: SGHTA, FQGNSA. V was pared by 1 base and J by 7 bases, with 16 bases between. CDR3 size: 15 residues. Written as DNA, the CDR3 is TGTGCCAGCAGCTTAGAGGCCAGGGAAGGCCTTGAAGCTTTCTTT. Residues: CASSLEAREGLEAFF.

The DNA for the CDR3 is TGCAGCGTTGAAAGGAAGCTCAATGAGCAGTTCTTC. The encoded protein is CSVERKLNEQFF. This rearrangement joins TRBV29-1 to TRBJ2-1; no clear D. V lost 2 bases and J 6 bases, leaving 8 bases between the germline ends. CDR3 size: 12 residues. Germline V lookup: CDR1 SQVTM, CDR2 ANQGSEA.

The V and J genes are TRBV27 and TRBJ1-1; D is undetermined. CDR3 length: 11 residues. Germline CDR1 reads MNHEY; CDR2 reads SMNVEV (reference sequence). Trimming removed 7 bases at V and 4 bases at J, with 7 bases between. The CDR3 region has the DNA TGTGCCAGCATTGCGGGCACTGAAGCTTTCTTT. It is translated as CASIAGTEAFF.

The chain uses TRBV7-2 and TRBJ1-5; D not resolved. The CDR3 contains 11 residues. Per the germline V gene, CDR1 is SGHTA and CDR2 is FQGNSA. The V and J ends lost 5 bases and 10 bases respectively, with 9 bases between them. CDR3 nucleotide sequence: TGTGCCAGCAGCGCCGGAGGACCCCAGCATTTT. This gives the protein CASSAGGPQHF.

The genes are TRBV5-4 and TRBJ2-2, with a tentative D call TRBD2 (5 bases). In germline, CDR1 is SGHNT, CDR2 YYREEE (reference sequence). V shed 0 bases and J shed 1 base, with 10 bases lying between them. The CDR3 covers 16 residues. CDR3 protein: CASSLDPGLNTGELFF. In DNA form, the CDR3 reads TGTGCCAGCAGCTTGGATCCGGGATTGAACACCGGGGAGCTGTTTTTT.

The chain employs TRBV28 and TRBJ2-7; TRBD1 aligns across 9 bases. J lost 5 bases, V lost 5 bases, and 10 bases had no gene match. There are 15 residues in the CDR3. Per germline, CDR1 MDHEN and CDR2 SYDVKM. Written as DNA, the CDR3 is TGTGCCAGCAGTCAAGACCCGGGACAGGGAGACGAGCAGTACTTC. Translated, it gives CASSQDPGQGDEQYF.

The CDR3 coding sequence is TGTGCCAGTAGTACCTTCAATCCGGTACAGGTGGATGGCTACACCTTC. Residues: CASSTFNPVQVDGYTF. This chain links TRBV19 with TRBJ1-2; tentatively, D is TRBD1 (5 bases). CDR3 length: 16 residues. Deletions cut 4 bases from V and 6 bases from J, with 21 bases between. Per the germline V gene, CDR1 is LNHDA and CDR2 is SQIVND (reference sequence).

The chain is built from TRBV5-1 and TRBJ2-3; D unresolved. In germline, CDR1 is SGHRS, CDR2 YFSETQ. V lost 4 bases and J 0 bases, leaving 15 bases between the germline ends. This CDR3 spans 16 amino acids. CDR3 nucleotides: TGCGCCAGCAGCCGTTCCCGGACGGGTAGCACAGATACGCAGTATTTT. It translates to CASSRSRTGSTDTQYF.

The chain employs TRBV5-8 and TRBJ1-2; D gene uncertain. Trimming stripped 1 base from V and 4 bases from J, with 11 bases between. CDR1 and CDR2 (germline): SGHTS, YDEGEE. The CDR3 sequence is 14 residues long. The CDR3 DNA reads as TGTGCCAGCAGCTTGCGAAACACAGTCTATGGCTACACCTTC. Its protein product is CASSLRNTVYGYTF.

CDR3 in DNA: TGTGCCAGCAGCTCCGGGGTCCTTTCCGGCTACACCTTC. Protein: CASSSGVLSGYTF. The V and J genes are TRBV9 and TRBJ1-2; D unresolved. CDR3 length: 13 residues. The germline V and J ends were trimmed by 4 bases and 8 bases, with 15 bases remaining between them. Looked up from germline, CDR1 is SGDLS and CDR2 is YYNGEE.

The V and J genes are TRBV18 and TRBJ2-3; TRBD2 is a possible D gene (6 bases). Deletions cut 0 bases from V and 2 bases from J, with 15 bases between. This CDR3 has 17 amino acids. Germline V gives CDR1 KGHSH, CDR2 LQKENI. This CDR3 reads CASSPPGRGSPTDTQYF. The CDR3 DNA reads TGTGCCAGCTCACCACCAGGGCGGGGTTCCCCCACAGATACGCAGTATTTT. Using reference TRBV18 and TRBJ2-3 for the parts outside the CDR3, the full variable domain is NAGVMQNPRHLVRRRGQEARLRCSPMKGHSHVYWYRQLPEEGLKFMVYLQKENIIDESGMPKERFSAEFPKEGPSILRIQQVVRGDSAAYFCASSPPGRGSPTDTQYFGPGTRLTVL.

The rearrangement uses TRBV29-1 and TRBJ1-1, with a possible D match to TRBD1 (5 bases). Trimming left V 4 bases short and J 1 base short, with 7 bases between. CDR1 is SQVTM, CDR2 ANQGSEA, per germline. The CDR3 is made up of 12 amino acids. The DNA for the CDR3 is TGCAGCGTTGTTGGGACGAACACTGAAGCTTTCTTT. Translation gives CSVVGTNTEAFF. Filled out from reference TRBV29-1 and TRBJ1-1, the complete variable domain reads SAVISQKPSRDICQRGTSLTIQCQVDSQVTMMFWYRQQPGQSLTLIATANQGSEATYESGFVIDKFPISRPNLTFSTLTVSNMSPEDSSIYLCSVVGTNTEAFFGQGTRLTVV.

This chain joins TRBV28 and TRBJ2-5; TRBD2 aligns across 8 bases. This CDR3 region has 13 residues. V shed 4 bases and J 5 bases; nucleotides not matched to a gene: 3. Looked up from germline, CDR1 is MDHEN and CDR2 is SYDVKM. The CDR3 DNA follows: TGTGCCAGCAGTTCAGCGGGAGACGAGACCCAGTACTTC. Its protein is CASSSAGDETQYF.

The CDR3 reads CASSTSAGGGYGYTF. DNA of the CDR3: TGTGCCAGCAGTACAAGTGCGGGGGGCGGCTATGGCTACACCTTC. The chain has TRBV27 and TRBJ1-2; tentatively, D is TRBD1 (6 bases). The CDR3 runs to 15 residues. Germline CDR1 MNHEY, CDR2 SMNVEV (reference sequence). Between the trimmed V and J ends, which lost 5 bases and 4 bases, there was a span of 17 bases.

The J gene is TRBJ1-6, the V gene TRBV7-2, with D hard to call. The germline V gene encodes CDR1 SGHTA and CDR2 FQGNSA. The V end was cut by 0 bases, the J end by 1 base, with 4 bases between. The CDR3 has 15 amino acids. The CDR3 here is CASSLASSYNSPLHF. The DNA of the CDR3 is TGTGCCAGCAGCTTAGCGAGTTCCTATAATTCACCCCTCCACTTT. The full variable domain, in which reference TRBV7-2 and TRBJ1-6 provide the parts outside the CDR3, is GAGVSQSPSNKVTEKGKDVELRCDPISGHTALYWYRQSLGQGLEFLIYFQGNSAPDKSGLPSDRFSAERTGGSVSTLTIQRTQQEDSAVYLCASSLASSYNSPLHFGNGTRLTVT.